This T cell receptor beta chain was retrieved from a study of T-cell reconstitution after alpha-beta-depleted transplantation in children. CDR1 and CDR2 (germline): SGHRS, YFSETQ. This CDR3 has 16 residues. The V and J ends lost 0 bases and 1 base respectively, with 12 bases between them. Unique molecular identifiers were incorporated when the TCRbeta library was constructed. TCRdb reanalysed the PCR reads using MiXCR and keeps one entry per CDR3 protein. This repertoire shows a few hundred thousand distinct CDR3 sequences, around 10% found once; its top ten account for more than 2%. The sample consisted of PBMCs from the stem cell graft donor, taken from the stem cell graft. The chain uses TRBV5-1 and TRBJ2-3, with D maybe TRBD2 (5 bases). This TCR was recovered from a human donor who donated a stem cell graft to a child with acute lymphoblastic leukemia. The DNA of the CDR3 is TGCGCCAGCAGCTTGGACCCTACTAGGGGCACAGATACGCAGTATTTT. Amino acids: CASSLDPTRGTDTQYF.